This TCR beta chain was documented in a study of T cell repertoires in cytomegalovirus infection (dated by TCRdb to about 2019). In the study overall: Donor HLA type was relevant to the analysis, because carriage of CMV infection together with the matching HLA type was indicated by public TCR beta signatures. Overall results and qualifications from the work: Carriers of CMV infection plus the relevant HLA type were discriminated by the cumulative frequency of public TCR beta family members in the study cohort and in an independent approximately 400-donor cohort. The ex vivo response was dominated by HLA-C-restricted CMV-specific TCR beta clonotypes, and the single most frequent clonotype in two of eight donors was supplied by these HLA-C-restricted clonotypes.

Sequencing took place on an Illumina HiSeq 1500. The public sequencing data were trimmed at Q25 with fastp and processed into clonotypes with MiXCR by TCRdb, which kept only in-frame beta chains. Each record represents a unique CDR3 protein, reported with the most common genes and DNA among its rows. This sample comprises approximately 200,000 distinct CDR3 sequences, 28% of them detected only once. Approximately 30% of the sample comes from the top ten. Of note for this clonotype: It lacks a known antigen. Base qualities are not at hand, and no much larger clone is one base apart.

The sequence derives from a human donor in good health (CMV status not recorded). Some clones in this sample may be carry-over from other donors' samples. The specimen was PBMCs.

The encoded CDR3 is CASSLSPDLSNIQYF. The bases are TGTGCCAGCAGCCTATCCCCCGATCTCTCAAACATTCAGTACTTC. The chain couples TRBV11-2 to TRBJ2-4; the D gene is unclear. Trimming costs V 5 bases and J 6 bases, and their ends lie 17 bases apart. The germline V gene specifies SGHAT as CDR1 and FQNNGV as CDR2. Counted from cysteine to phenylalanine, this CDR3 has 15 amino acids. The DNA shown is the 45-base CDR3, in frame from base 1.